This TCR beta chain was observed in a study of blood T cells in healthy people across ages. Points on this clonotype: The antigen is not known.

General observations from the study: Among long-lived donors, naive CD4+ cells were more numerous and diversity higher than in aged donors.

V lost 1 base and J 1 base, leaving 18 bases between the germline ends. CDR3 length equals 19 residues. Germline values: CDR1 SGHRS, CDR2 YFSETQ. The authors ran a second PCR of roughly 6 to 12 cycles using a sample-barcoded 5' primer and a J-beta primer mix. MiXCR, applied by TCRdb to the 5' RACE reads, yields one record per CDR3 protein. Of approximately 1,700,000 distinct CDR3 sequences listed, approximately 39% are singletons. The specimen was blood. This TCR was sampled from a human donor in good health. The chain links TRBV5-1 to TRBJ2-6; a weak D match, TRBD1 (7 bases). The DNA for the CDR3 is TGCGCCAGCAGCTTGCAGGGGGGTCTATACCTATCTGGGGCCAACGTCCTGACTTTC. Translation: CASSLQGGLYLSGANVLTF. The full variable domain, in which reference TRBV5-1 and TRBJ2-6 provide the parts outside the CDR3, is KAGVTQTPRYLIKTRGQQVTLSCSPISGHRSVSWYQQTPGQGLQFLFEYFSETQRNKGNFPGRFSGRQFSNSRSEMNVSTLELGDSALYLCASSLQGGLYLSGANVLTFGAGSRLTVL.